The 6 T cell receptor beta chains given below trace back to one sample, sequenced in a study of identical twins. TCRdb redid the calling of the 5' RACE reads with MiXCR, one entry per CDR3 protein. The sample contains 600,000 to 700,000 distinct CDR3 sequences, roughly 20% of which appear only once. These data were also reused for a study on T cells expressing NK-cell markers.

Material: PBMCs. The receptors derive from a woman under 30 in good health.

J is TRBJ2-5 and V is TRBV5-1, with 11 bases that match TRBD2. Germline CDR1 and CDR2: SGHRS and YFSETQ. The CDR3 runs 18 residues. Trimming took 4 bases from V and 0 from J; bases not matched to a gene: 11. The chain's CDR3 is CASSTGTSGYLYQETQYF. In DNA form, the CDR3 reads TGCGCCAGCAGCACCGGGACTAGCGGATACCTGTACCAAGAGACCCAGTACTTC.

This clonotype was counted between two and nine times. The V and J genes are TRBV15 and TRBJ1-2; D is possibly TRBD1 (5 bases). The germline CDR1 and CDR2 sequences are LNHNV and YYDKDF (reference sequence). Between the trimmed V and J ends, which lost 0 bases and 3 bases, there was a span of 8 bases. CDR3 length equals 14 residues. The CDR3: CATSRDGTDYGYTF. CDR3 DNA sequence: TGTGCCACCAGCAGAGACGGGACGGACTATGGCTACACCTTC.

The gene calls are TRBV20-1 and TRBJ2-7, with D possibly being TRBD1 or TRBD2 (5 bases each). Germline CDR1 and CDR2: DFQATT and SNEGSKA (reference sequence). The CDR3 extends over 12 amino acids. The CDR3 nucleotides are TGCAGCCAGGGACCGATCTCCTACGAGCAGTACTTC. It translates to CSQGPISYEQYF.

This clonotype has a count of ten or more. The J gene is TRBJ2-7, the V gene TRBV11-2; possible D gene TRBD2, 6 bases. This CDR3 spans 15 amino acids. Germline lookup yields CDR1 SGHAT and CDR2 FQNNGV. The V end was cut by 0 bases, the J end by 4 bases, with 13 bases between. CDR3 sequence reads: CASSLDLTSRYEQYF. CDR3 in DNA: TGTGCCAGCAGCTTAGACCTGACTAGTAGGTACGAGCAGTACTTC.

This rearrangement joins TRBV15 to TRBJ2-7, with 11 bases aligning to TRBD2. Trimming took 0 bases from V and 5 from J; bases not matched to a gene: 12. CDR1 is LNHNV, CDR2 YYDKDF, per germline (reference sequence). This CDR3 comprises 18 residues. The CDR3 sequence: CATSRDLTSGRGEDEQYF. The CDR3 DNA is TGTGCCACCAGCAGAGATTTAACTAGCGGGAGAGGGGAGGACGAGCAGTACTTC.

Ten or more counts support this clonotype. The rearrangement links TRBV5-1 to TRBJ2-2; D tentatively reads TRBD1 or TRBD2 (7 bases each). V was cut by 7 bases and J by 5 bases, with 15 bases left in between. The CDR3 is made up of 14 amino acids. Germline CDR1 reads SGHRS; CDR2 reads YFSETQ. The CDR3 sequence: CASAGETGTGELFF. CDR3 coding DNA: TGCGCCAGCGCGGGGGAGACAGGGACCGGGGAGCTGTTTTTT.